Described below is a single T cell receptor (beta chain) sequence and its context. This clonotype was observed a handful of times. It lacks a known antigen. Base qualities were left out, and no much larger clone turns up one base away. The run used an Illumina NovaSeq 6000. TCR cDNA was made using 5'RACE template switching, a step that added a universal primer site and unique molecular identifiers. Priming for cDNA synthesis came from both the TCR alpha and TCR beta constant segments. Library amplification used two PCR steps, and the second PCR step added sample barcodes and sequencing adapters. Sequencing of libraries was performed on Illumina HiSeq 2500 (2x100 bp) or NovaSeq (2x150 bp). In the authors' own workflow: Reads were demultiplexed and collapsed into UMI consensus sequences with MIGEC, and V(D)J alignment was performed with MiXCR. Vaccine-responding clonotypes were identified with edgeR using replicate PBMC samples, with FDR below 0.01 and a log2 fold change above 5 up to day 15 being required. Each bulk clonotype received a CD4 or CD8 identity based on whether the sequenced CD4 or CD8 repertoire contained that clonotype at higher abundance. TCRdb ran its own pipeline on the public reads, namely fastp trimming at Q25 and MiXCR clone calling, and kept in-frame beta chains. Rows with one shared CDR3 protein collapse into an entry with the most common genes and DNA. These V and J calls are TCRdb output, not the study's own analysis. The sample yields about 320,000 distinct CDR3 sequences; around 4.5% were counted once. Clones ranked in the top ten supply around 19% of the sample.

The germline V gene (reference sequence) yields MNHNY for CDR1 and SVGAGI for CDR2. Trimming costs V 10 bases and J 6 bases, and their ends lie 12 bases apart. Including cysteine and phenylalanine, the CDR3 has 12 amino acids. The read is trimmed to its CDR3 DNA, 36 bases read in frame from base 1. The data derive from a study of T cells after yellow fever vaccination (dated by TCRdb to the late 2010s). Context from the whole study: The SMART-Seq v4 Ultra Low Input RNA kit was used to prepare libraries from fractions with low cell numbers. Two healthy male donors, one aged 18 to 30 and one aged 30 to 40 years, made up the cohort. Blood was drawn at multiple timepoints before and after primary and secondary immunization, with bulk PBMC replicates and cell subsets isolated. To follow T-cell clones before and after primary and booster YFV17D yellow fever vaccination, bulk TCR alpha and beta repertoires were sequenced over time.

What the treatment or condition label conveys for this sample: live attenuated yellow fever vaccine strain. Two biological replicates of bulk PBMCs were collected at each blood-draw timepoint. A standard Ficoll-Paque protocol was used to isolate PBMCs from peripheral blood. TriZol was used to extract RNA from bulk PBMCs, from CD4 and CD8 fractions, and from dextramer-positive and dextramer-negative fractions. Study-wide conclusions, independent of this receptor: The study included only two donors, which limits how far the findings can be generalized. A small fraction of clonotypes appeared in both the CD4 and CD8 compartments, likely as a result of convergent recombination. The secondary T-cell response was found to be weaker but faster than the primary response, with a peak reached on day 5 rather than on day 15. Computational filtering was needed because FACS-sorted repertoires could contain abundant contaminating clonotypes from the bulk population. Most clones expanded after primary vaccination were re-detected after the booster (about 96% of CD4 and 88% of CD8), suggesting broad memory maintenance.

Recombination joined TRBV6-6 with TRBJ1-4; no confident D gene assignment can be made. The origin of this receptor is a man aged 18 to 30 who received the YFV17D yellow fever vaccine. Sample: PBMCs, taken 15 days after the yellow fever booster vaccination. The CDR3 reads as follows: CATGRPDEKLFF. The DNA reads TGTGCCACCGGACGCCCCGATGAAAAACTGTTTTTT.